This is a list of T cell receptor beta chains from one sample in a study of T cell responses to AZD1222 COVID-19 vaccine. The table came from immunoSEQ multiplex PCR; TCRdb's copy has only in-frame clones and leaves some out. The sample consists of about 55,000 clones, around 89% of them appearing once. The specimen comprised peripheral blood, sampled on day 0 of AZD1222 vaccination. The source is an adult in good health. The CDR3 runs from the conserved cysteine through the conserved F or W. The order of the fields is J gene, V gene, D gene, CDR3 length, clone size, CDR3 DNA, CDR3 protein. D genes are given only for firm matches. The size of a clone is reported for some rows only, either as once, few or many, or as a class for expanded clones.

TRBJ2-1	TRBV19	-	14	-	TGTGCCAGTAGTATGTCTAGCACCGATAATGAGCAGTTCTTC	CASSMSSTDNEQFF
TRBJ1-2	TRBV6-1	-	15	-	TGTGCCAGCAGTGAAGGAGCGGGGCGGAACTATGGCTACACCTTC	CASSEGAGRNYGYTF
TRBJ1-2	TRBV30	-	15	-	TGTGCCTGGAGTGTAGGAGGCAACTCTCTCTATGGCTACACCTTC	CAWSVGGNSLYGYTF
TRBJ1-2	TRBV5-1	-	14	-	TGCGCCAGCAGCTTGGTTTCAGCTAACTATGGCTACACCTTC	CASSLVSANYGYTF
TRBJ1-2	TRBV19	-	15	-	TGTGCCAGTAGTATAGAGGTCAGACGCCCGGATGGCTACACCTTC	CASSIEVRRPDGYTF
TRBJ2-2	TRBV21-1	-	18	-	TGTGCCAGCAGCAAGGACAGGGGGCATACCGCGAACACCGGGGAGCTGTTTTTT	CASSKDRGHTANTGELFF
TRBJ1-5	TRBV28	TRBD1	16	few	TGTGCCAGCAGTTTACCGGGACAGGTCTACAATCAGCCCCAGCATTTT	CASSLPGQVYNQPQHF
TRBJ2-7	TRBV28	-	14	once	TGTGCCAGCAGCGAACCGGGGCAGTTCTACGAGCAGTACTTC	CASSEPGQFYEQYF
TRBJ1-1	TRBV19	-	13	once	TGTGCCAGTAGTGTAAACAGGGACACTGAAGCTTTCTTT	CASSVNRDTEAFF
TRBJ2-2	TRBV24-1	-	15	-	TGTGCCACCAGTGACCCCCGGGCAGGGGTCGGGGAGCTGTTTTTT	CATSDPRAGVGELFF
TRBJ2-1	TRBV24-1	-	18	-	TGTGCCACCAGTGACCCTACCCCAGGAGTCGGGGGTTACAATGAGCAGTTCTTC	CATSDPTPGVGGYNEQFF
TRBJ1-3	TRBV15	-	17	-	TGTGCCACCAGCGACCAACTGACACTAAACTCTGGAAACACCATATATTTT	CATSDQLTLNSGNTIYF
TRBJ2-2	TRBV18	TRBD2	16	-	TGTGCCAGCTCACCACTAACTAGCGGGAGCACCGGGGAGCTGTTTTTT	CASSPLTSGSTGELFF
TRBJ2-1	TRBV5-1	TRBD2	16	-	TGCGCCAGCAGCTTGGGGGGACTAGCGGGCTACAATGAGCAGTTCTTC	CASSLGGLAGYNEQFF
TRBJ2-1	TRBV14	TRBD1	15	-	TGTGCCAGCAGCCAAGGGACAGGGGGCTTAAATGAGCAGTTCTTC	CASSQGTGGLNEQFF
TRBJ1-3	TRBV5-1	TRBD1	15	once	TGCGCCAGCAGCTCCGAGGGACAGGGGAGAAACACCATATATTTT	CASSSEGQGRNTIYF
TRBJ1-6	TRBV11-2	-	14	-	TGTGCCAGCAAGCGGGGCTCCTATAATTCACCCCTCCACTTT	CASKRGSYNSPLHF
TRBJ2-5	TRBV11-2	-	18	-	TGTGCCAGCAGCTTAGTTTTTATAGGGGCGGCCCTCCAAGAGACCCAGTACTTC	CASSLVFIGAALQETQYF
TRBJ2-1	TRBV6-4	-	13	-	TGTGCCAGCAGTTTAGCGGATTCGAATGAGCAGTTCTTC	CASSLADSNEQFF
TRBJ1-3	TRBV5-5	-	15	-	TGTGCCAGCAGCCCCGACACCTACTCTGGAAACACCATATATTTT	CASSPDTYSGNTIYF
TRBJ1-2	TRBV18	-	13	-	TGTGCCAGCTCACCGGATGGTTCTCGTGGCTACACCTTC	CASSPDGSRGYTF
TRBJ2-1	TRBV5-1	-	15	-	TGCGCCAGCAGCTTGGACGGAAGCTCCTACAATGAGCAGTTCTTC	CASSLDGSSYNEQFF
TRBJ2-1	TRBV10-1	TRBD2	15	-	TGCGCCAGCAGTGAGTCGGGGGGACTAGCGGGAAAGCAGTTCTTC	CASSESGGLAGKQFF
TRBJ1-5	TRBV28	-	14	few	TGTGCCAGCAGGCTCGGGTCTAGTAATCAGCCCCAGCATTTT	CASRLGSSNQPQHF
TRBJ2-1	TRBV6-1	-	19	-	TGTGCCAGCAGTGAAGCCGGGATGGGTTTCTCATACCTATCGAATGAGCAGTTCTTC	CASSEAGMGFSYLSNEQFF
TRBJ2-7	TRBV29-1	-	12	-	TGCAGCGTTGAAACTGAGTCCTACGAGCAGTACTTC	CSVETESYEQYF
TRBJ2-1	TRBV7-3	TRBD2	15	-	TGTGCCAGCAGCAGAGGACTAGCGGGAGTTCATGAGCAGTTCTTC	CASSRGLAGVHEQFF
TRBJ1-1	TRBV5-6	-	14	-	TGTGCCAGCAGCTTACAGGGAAGTCGCACTGAAGCTTTCTTT	CASSLQGSRTEAFF
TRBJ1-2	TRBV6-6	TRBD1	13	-	TGTGCCAGCAGCCTCGGGACAGGGCGCGGCTACACCTTC	CASSLGTGRGYTF
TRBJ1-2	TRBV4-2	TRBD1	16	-	TGTGCCAGCAGCCAAGCTAGGGGGCCCGACCTCTATGGCTACACCTTC	CASSQARGPDLYGYTF
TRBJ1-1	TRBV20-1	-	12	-	TGCAGTGCTAGTCCTTTGGGAACTGAAGCTTTCTTT	CSASPLGTEAFF
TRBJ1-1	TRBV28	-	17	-	TGTGCCAGCACCCCGCCAGCGGCACTTCCTGGTGGGACTGAAGCTTTCTTT	CASTPPAALPGGTEAFF
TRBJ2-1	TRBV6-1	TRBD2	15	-	TGTGCCAGCAGTGAACTCGGGACTAGTAGTGGTGAGCAGTTCTTC	CASSELGTSSGEQFF
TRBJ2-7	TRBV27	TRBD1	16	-	TGTGCCAGCAGTTTAAAGGGACAGGGGGTAGGCTACGAGCAGTACTTC	CASSLKGQGVGYEQYF
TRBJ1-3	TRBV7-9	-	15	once	TGTGCCAGCAGCTTAGCAGGGGTTGGCGGAAACACCATATATTTT	CASSLAGVGGNTIYF
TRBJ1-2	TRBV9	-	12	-	TGTGCCAGCAGCGCAGGGTTGGCCGGCTACACCTTC	CASSAGLAGYTF
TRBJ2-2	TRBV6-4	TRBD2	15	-	TGTGCCAGCAGTCTGCGGGAGGGCGTTACCGGGGAGCTGTTTTTT	CASSLREGVTGELFF
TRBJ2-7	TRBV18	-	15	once	TGTGCCAGCTCACCTCAGGACACCTCATCCTACGAGCAGTACTTC	CASSPQDTSSYEQYF
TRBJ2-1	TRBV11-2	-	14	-	TGTGCCAGCAGCTTAGTTCCCAGGGGGGGTGAGCAGTTCTTC	CASSLVPRGGEQFF
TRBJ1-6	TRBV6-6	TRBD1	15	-	TGTGCCAGCAGGGGGACAGGGGAAGGAGATTCACCCCTCCACTTT	CASRGTGEGDSPLHF
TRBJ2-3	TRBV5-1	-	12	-	TGCGCCAGCAGCTTGGGCCTTGATACGCAGTATTTT	CASSLGLDTQYF
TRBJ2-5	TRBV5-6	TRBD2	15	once	TGTGCCAGCAGCTGGAGTGGCGGGAGGGACGGGACCCAGTACTTC	CASSWSGGRDGTQYF